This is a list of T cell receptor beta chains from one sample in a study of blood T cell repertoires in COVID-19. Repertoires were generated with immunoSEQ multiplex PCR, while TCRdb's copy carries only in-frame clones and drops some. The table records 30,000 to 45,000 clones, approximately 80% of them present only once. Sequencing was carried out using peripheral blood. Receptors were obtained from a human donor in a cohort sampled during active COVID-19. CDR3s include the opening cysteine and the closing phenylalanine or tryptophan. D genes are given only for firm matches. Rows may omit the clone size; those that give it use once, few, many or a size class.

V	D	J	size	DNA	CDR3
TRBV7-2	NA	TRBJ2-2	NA	TGTGCCAGCAGCTTAGCGCGCCCAGGGAACACCGGGGAGCTGTTTTTT	CASSLARPGNTGELFF
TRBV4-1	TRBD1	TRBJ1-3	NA	TGCGCCAGCAGCCTCTTACAGGGGACTGGAAACACCATATATTTT	CASSLLQGTGNTIYF
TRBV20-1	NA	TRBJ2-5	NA	TGCAGTGCCGAGCCGGAAGAGACCCAGTACTTC	CSAEPEETQYF
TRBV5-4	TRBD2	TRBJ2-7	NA	TGTGCCAGCAGGAGCGGGGCCTCCTACGAGCAGTACTTC	CASRSGASYEQYF
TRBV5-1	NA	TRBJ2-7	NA	TGCGCCAGCAGCTTGCAGGTCGGCTCGTCCTACGAGCAGTACTTC	CASSLQVGSSYEQYF
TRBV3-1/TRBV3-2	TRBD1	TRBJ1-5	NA	TGTGCCAGCAGCAGAGGGACAGGGGGCGAAATAGCCCAGCATTTT	CASSRGTGGEIAQHF
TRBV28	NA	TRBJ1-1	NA	TGTGCCAGCAGTCCAGTGGTGGGGGGAGGGGAAGCTTTCTTT	CASSPVVGGGEAFF
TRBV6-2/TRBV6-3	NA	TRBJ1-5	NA	TGTGCCAGCAGTCGAGACACCAATCAGCCCCAGCATTTT	CASSRDTNQPQHF
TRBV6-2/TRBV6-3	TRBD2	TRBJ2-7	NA	TGTGCCAGCAGTTACTCGGATTGGGATAGCGGGGGATACGAGCAGTACTTC	CASSYSDWDSGGYEQYF
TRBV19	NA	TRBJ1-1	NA	TGTGCCAGTAGTATCTCCCGGGTGAACACTGAAGCTTTCTTT	CASSISRVNTEAFF
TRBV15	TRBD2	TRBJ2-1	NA	TGTGCCACCAGCATAACCGGGACTAATGACGATGAGCAGTTCTTC	CATSITGTNDDEQFF
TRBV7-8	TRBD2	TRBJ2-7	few	TGTGCCAGCAGCTTAGCCACCCGGGGGGAATACTACGAGCAGTACTTC	CASSLATRGEYYEQYF
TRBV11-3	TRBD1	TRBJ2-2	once	TGTGCCAGCAGCCGCCGGGACAGGGGGGACCGGGAGCTGTTTTTT	CASSRRDRGDRELFF
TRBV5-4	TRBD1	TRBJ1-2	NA	TGTGCCAGCAGCTGGGGACAGAGAAACTATGGCTACACCTTC	CASSWGQRNYGYTF
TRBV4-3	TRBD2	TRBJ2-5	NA	TGCGCCAGCAGCCAAGCTACGGGGGGGGAGACCCAGTACTTC	CASSQATGGETQYF
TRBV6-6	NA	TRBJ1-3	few	TGTGCCACTTCCCAGGGAAGGTTAACTGGAAACACCATATATTTT	CATSQGRLTGNTIYF
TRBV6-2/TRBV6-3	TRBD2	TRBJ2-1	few	TGTGCCAGCAGTGCGCTCGGGGGGGAGTTCTTC	CASSALGGEFF
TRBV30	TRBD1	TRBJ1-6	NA	TGTGCCTGGAGCAAGACAGGGGGATATTCACCCCTCCACTTT	CAWSKTGGYSPLHF
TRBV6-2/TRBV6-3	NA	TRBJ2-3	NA	TGTGCCAGCAGTTGGGCCAGGGTCTCCCCAGATACGCAGTATTTT	CASSWARVSPDTQYF
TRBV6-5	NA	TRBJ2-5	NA	TGTGCCAGCAGTTACTCTACGACAATTCAAGAGACCCAGTACTTC	CASSYSTTIQETQYF
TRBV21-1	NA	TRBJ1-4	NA	TGTGCCAGCAGCGATTCGGCAGGTTCTAGCACTAATGAAAAACTGTTTTTT	CASSDSAGSSTNEKLFF
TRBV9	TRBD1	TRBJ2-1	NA	TGTGCCTCCGGCGGGACAGGGGCCTACAATGAGCAGTTCTTC	CASGGTGAYNEQFF
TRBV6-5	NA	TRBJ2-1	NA	TGTGCCAGCAGTATCATCAGGGATGAGCAGTTCTTC	CASSIIRDEQFF
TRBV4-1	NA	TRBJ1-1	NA	TGCGCCAGCAGCCCCTCTTGGACACTAAACACTGAAGCTTTCTTT	CASSPSWTLNTEAFF
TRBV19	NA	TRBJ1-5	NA	TGTGCCAGTAGTATACAGGGAGGGATTGGTCAGCCCCAGCATTTT	CASSIQGGIGQPQHF
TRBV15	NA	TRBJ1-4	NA	TGTGCCACCAGCAGGGGGGCAGGGATGAGGGAAAAACTGTTTTTT	CATSRGAGMREKLFF
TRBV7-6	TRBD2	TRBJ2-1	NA	TGTGCCAGCAGCTTGGCTAGCGGGGGGGCTGGTGAGCAGTTCTTC	CASSLASGGAGEQFF
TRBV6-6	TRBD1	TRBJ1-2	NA	TGTGCCAGCAGACAAATGACAGGGGCAGGGGGCTACACCTTC	CASRQMTGAGGYTF
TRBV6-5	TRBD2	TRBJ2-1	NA	TGTGCCAGCAGTTCGGCACGGGGGGTCTACGATGAGCAGTTCTTC	CASSSARGVYDEQFF
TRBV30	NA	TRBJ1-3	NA	TGTGCCTGGGGGGGGCGTCTGTTGGGAAACACCATATATTTT	CAWGGRLLGNTIYF
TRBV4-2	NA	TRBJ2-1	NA	TGTGCCAGCAGTCGACAGGTGGACAATGAGCAGTTCTTC	CASSRQVDNEQFF
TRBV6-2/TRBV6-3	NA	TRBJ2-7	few	TGTGCCAGCAGTTACCGTATGACTGCCTACGAGCAGTACTTC	CASSYRMTAYEQYF
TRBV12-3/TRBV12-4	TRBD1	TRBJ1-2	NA	TGTGCCAGCAGTTTGGGACAGTATGGCTACACCTTC	CASSLGQYGYTF
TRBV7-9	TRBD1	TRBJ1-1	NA	TGTGCCAGCAGCTCACAGGGGACGACTGAAGCTTTCTTT	CASSSQGTTEAFF
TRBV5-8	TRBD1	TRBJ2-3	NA	TGTGCCAGCAGCCAGGACAGGGTACGAACAGATACGCAGTATTTT	CASSQDRVRTDTQYF
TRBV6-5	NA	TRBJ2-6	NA	TGTGCCAGCAGCGGGGAACCCTCTGGGGCCAACGTCCTGACTTTC	CASSGEPSGANVLTF
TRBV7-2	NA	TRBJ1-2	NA	TGTGCCAGCAGCTCCCCCCAGGCAGGGGATGGCTACACCTTC	CASSSPQAGDGYTF
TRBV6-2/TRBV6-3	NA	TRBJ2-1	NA	TGTGCCAGCAGTTACAGGCAGGGGACGTACAATGAGCAGTTCTTC	CASSYRQGTYNEQFF
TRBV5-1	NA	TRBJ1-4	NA	TGCGCCAGCAGCTTGGACGGAGGGTTTGCTGAAAAACTGTTTTTT	CASSLDGGFAEKLFF
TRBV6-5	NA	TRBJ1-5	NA	TGTGCCAGCAGTTCAGTCTCGGGTCAGCCCCAGCATTTT	CASSSVSGQPQHF
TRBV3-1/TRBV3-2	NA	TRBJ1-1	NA	TGTGCCAGTAAACAGGGTCCGGGTATGAACACTGAAGCTTTCTTT	CASKQGPGMNTEAFF
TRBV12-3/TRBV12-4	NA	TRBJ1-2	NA	TGTGCCAGCAGTTTAGGCCAGGGGTCTGGCTACACCTTC	CASSLGQGSGYTF
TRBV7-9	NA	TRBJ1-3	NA	TGTGCCAGCAGCTTTATGGGAGCCGATGGAAACACCATATATTTT	CASSFMGADGNTIYF
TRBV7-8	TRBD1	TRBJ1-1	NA	TGTGCCAGCAGCTTGGGCGCATTGATACAGGGGTGGAACACTGAAGCTTTCTTT	CASSLGALIQGWNTEAFF
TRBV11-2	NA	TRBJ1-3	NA	TGTGCCAGCAGCTTTGCAGGCCTAAGCTCTGGAAACACCATATATTTT	CASSFAGLSSGNTIYF
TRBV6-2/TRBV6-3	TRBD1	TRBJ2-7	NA	TGTGCCAGCAGTTATCCGGGACAGGGGGCCTACGAGCAGTACTTC	CASSYPGQGAYEQYF
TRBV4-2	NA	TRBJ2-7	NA	TGTGCCAGCAGCCAAGATTTGGGCCACGAGCAGTACTTC	CASSQDLGHEQYF
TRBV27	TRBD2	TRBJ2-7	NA	TGTGCCAGCAGCCGGGGCGGACTAGCGTTTTACGAGCAGTACTTC	CASSRGGLAFYEQYF
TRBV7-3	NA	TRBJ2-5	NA	TGTGCCAGCAGCTTACTGGCCGAAGAGACCCAGTACTTC	CASSLLAEETQYF
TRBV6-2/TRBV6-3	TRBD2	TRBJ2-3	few	TGTGCCAGCAGTTCCCCCGGGACTAGAAGTAGATTGAGCACAGATACGCAGTATTTT	CASSSPGTRSRLSTDTQYF
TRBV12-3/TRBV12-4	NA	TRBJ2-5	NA	TGTGCCAGCAGTTTCGAGTCAGAGACCCAGTACTTC	CASSFESETQYF
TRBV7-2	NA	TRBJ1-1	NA	TGTGCCAGCAGCTATCAGGGGTATGCGAACACTGAAGCTTTCTTT	CASSYQGYANTEAFF
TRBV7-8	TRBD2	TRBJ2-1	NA	TGTGCCAGCAGCATCCGGACTAGCGGGGGGGCCGGTGAGCAGTTCTTC	CASSIRTSGGAGEQFF
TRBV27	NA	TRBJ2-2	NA	TGTGCCAGCAGTTTAAGCCGGACAGTGGTCACCGGGGAGCTGTTTTTT	CASSLSRTVVTGELFF
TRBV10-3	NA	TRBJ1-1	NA	TGTGCCATCAGTTCCGACAGAGGAGCTTTCTTT	CAISSDRGAFF